This TCR beta chain was recorded in a study of Ad26.COV2.S vaccination and SARS-CoV-2 variants. The germline V gene encodes CDR1 SGHRS and CDR2 YFSETQ. The germline V and J ends were trimmed by 0 bases and 0 bases, with 9 bases remaining between them. The CDR3 has 15 amino acids. TCRdb keeps only in-frame clones here, not all; method: immunoSEQ multiplex PCR. The sample records 250,000 or so clones, 70% to 90% being singletons. Treatment meaning: around 19 received Ad26.COV2.S at low or high dose, single or two shots; 5 received placebo; per-sample allocation not given. Collection of the samples took place on day 63 after the first injection of vaccine or placebo.

This chain connects TRBV5-1 to TRBJ1-2; D unresolved. Sample: peripheral blood, taken in a trial of Ad26.COV2.S vaccine versus placebo. The TCR originated in a person aged 18-65 years who received the Ad26.COV2.S COVID-19 vaccine or a placebo. The CDR3 spells CASSLAAGANYGYTF. Written as DNA, the CDR3 is TGCGCCAGCAGCTTGGCGGCGGGAGCTAACTATGGCTACACCTTC. The full variable domain, its missing parts supplied by reference TRBV5-1 and TRBJ1-2, is KAGVTQTPRYLIKTRGQQVTLSCSPISGHRSVSWYQQTPGQGLQFLFEYFSETQRNKGNFPGRFSGRQFSNSRSEMNVSTLELGDSALYLCASSLAAGANYGYTFGSGTRLTVV.